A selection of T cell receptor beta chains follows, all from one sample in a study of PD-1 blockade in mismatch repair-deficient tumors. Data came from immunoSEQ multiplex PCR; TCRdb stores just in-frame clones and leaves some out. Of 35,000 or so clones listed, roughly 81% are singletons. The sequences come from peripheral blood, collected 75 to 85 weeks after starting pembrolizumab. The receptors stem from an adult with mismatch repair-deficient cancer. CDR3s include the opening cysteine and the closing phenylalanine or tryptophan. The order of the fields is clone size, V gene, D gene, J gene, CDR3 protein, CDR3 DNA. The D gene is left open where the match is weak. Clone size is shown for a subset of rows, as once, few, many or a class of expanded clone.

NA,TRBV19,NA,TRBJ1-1,CATSLNTEAFF,TGTGCCACTTCTCTGAACACTGAAGCTTTCTTT
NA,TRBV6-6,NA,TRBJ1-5,CASSLSGARQPQHF,TGTGCCAGCAGTCTCTCAGGGGCTCGTCAGCCCCAGCATTTT
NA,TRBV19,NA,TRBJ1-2,CASTTTFTGNYGYTF,TGTGCCAGTACGACGACCTTTACAGGAAACTATGGCTACACCTTC
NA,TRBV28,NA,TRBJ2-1,CASSPIMGGSYNEQFF,TGTGCCAGCAGTCCAATAATGGGGGGCTCCTACAATGAGCAGTTCTTC
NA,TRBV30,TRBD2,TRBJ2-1,CAWSVWRERNNEQFF,TGTGCCTGGAGTGTATGGCGGGAGAGAAACAATGAGCAGTTCTTC
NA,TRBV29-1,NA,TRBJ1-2,CSAGGLGNYGHTF,TGCAGCGCAGGAGGTTTGGGCAACTATGGCCACACCTTC
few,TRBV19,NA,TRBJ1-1,CASRGRRENTEAFF,TGTGCCAGTAGAGGCAGAAGGGAGAACACTGAAGCTTTCTTT
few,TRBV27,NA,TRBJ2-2,CASSYGQHTGELFF,TGTGCCAGCAGTTACGGGCAGCACACCGGGGAGCTGTTTTTT
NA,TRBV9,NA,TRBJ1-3,CASSVGWGSRKSGNTIYF,TGTGCCAGCAGCGTAGGCTGGGGCAGCCGGAAATCTGGAAACACCATATATTTT
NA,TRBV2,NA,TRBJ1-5,CASSGAQGVNQPQHF,TGTGCCAGCAGTGGGGCCCAGGGTGTTAATCAGCCCCAGCATTTT
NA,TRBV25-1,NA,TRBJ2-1,CASSDTGRINEQFF,TGTGCCAGCAGTGACACAGGGAGGATTAATGAGCAGTTCTTC
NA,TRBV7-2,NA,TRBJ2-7,CASSLHRFSYEQYF,TGTGCCAGCAGCTTACATAGGTTCTCCTACGAGCAGTACTTC
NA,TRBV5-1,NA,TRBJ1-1,CASSLAPAFF,TGCGCCAGCAGCTTGGCACCGGCTTTCTTT
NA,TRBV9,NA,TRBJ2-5,CASSPNAQSQETQYF,TGTGCCAGCAGCCCCAATGCCCAGAGCCAAGAGACCCAGTACTTC
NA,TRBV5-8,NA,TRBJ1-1,CASSLFLLVGNTEAFF,TGTGCCAGCAGCTTATTTCTCCTAGTCGGGAACACTGAAGCTTTCTTT